These 10 T cell receptor beta chains were all obtained from the same sample, sequenced in a study of identical twins. TCRdb re-called the 5' RACE reads through MiXCR, storing one row per CDR3 protein. Of some 330,000 distinct CDR3 sequences listed, about 9% were seen once; the top ten hold 8.5% to 10%. The sample consisted of naive T cells sorted from blood. The source of these receptors is a woman aged 50 to 60 in good health.

This clonotype was seen at least ten times. The rearrangement joins TRBV27 to TRBJ2-7; 7 bases are shared with TRBD2. The CDR3 extends over 11 amino acids. Per germline, CDR1 MNHEY and CDR2 SMNVEV (reference sequence). Trimming took 4 bases from V and 12 from J; bases not matched to a gene: 6. The CDR3 sequence is CASSSGLGRYF. The CDR3 DNA follows: TGTGCCAGCAGTTCCGGACTAGGACGGTACTTC.

This clonotype was detected a few times. The V gene is TRBV10-3, the J gene TRBJ2-7; 7 bases map to TRBD1. The germline gives CDR1 ENHRY, CDR2 SYGVKD. The CDR3 length is 13 residues. Trimming at V came to 7 bases and at J to 3 bases, leaving 6 bases not matched to a gene. The CDR3 region is CAITTDRDYEQYF. The CDR3 DNA sequence: TGTGCCATCACTACTGACAGGGACTACGAGCAGTACTTC.

This clonotype was seen a few times. V usage is TRBV5-1 and J usage is TRBJ1-1; D call uncertain. Deletions cut 1 base from V and 3 bases from J, with 13 bases between. Germline assignment: CDR1 SGHRS and CDR2 YFSETQ. The CDR3 length is 15 residues. This CDR3 reads CASSLLGGSDTEAFF. The CDR3 DNA follows: TGCGCCAGCAGCTTGTTGGGAGGCAGTGACACTGAAGCTTTCTTT.

In nucleotides, the CDR3 is TGTGCCAGCAGCCTACGGACGGGGCGAGGTACTGAAGCTTTCTTT. This codes for CASSLRTGRGTEAFF. The V call is TRBV14, the J call TRBJ1-1, with D perhaps TRBD1 (5 bases). This CDR3 is 15 amino acids long. CDR1 and CDR2 (germline): SGHDN, FVKESK. Trimming took 4 bases from V and 5 from J, leaving 17 bases between them.

The rearrangement links TRBV5-1 to TRBJ2-1, with D possibly TRBD1 on 5 matching bases. Germline lookup yields CDR1 SGHRS and CDR2 YFSETQ. The CDR3 consists of 13 residues. V was cut by 6 bases and J by 3 bases, with 10 bases left in between. DNA of the CDR3: TGCGCCAGCAATGATGACAGCTACAATGAGCAGTTCTTC. The encoded protein is CASNDDSYNEQFF.

This rearrangement joins TRBV6-6 to TRBJ1-3; the match to TRBD1 covers 9 bases. This CDR3 is 14 amino acids long. Trimming removed 7 bases from V and 6 bases from J; junction bases left unmatched: 7. The germline V gene encodes CDR1 MNHNY and CDR2 SVGAGI (reference sequence). The CDR3 DNA is TGTGCCAGCATCGTCGGGACAGGGTTAAACACCATATATTTT. Residues: CASIVGTGLNTIYF.

The V and J genes are TRBV5-1 and TRBJ2-7; TRBD2 agrees at 11 bases. The germline CDR1 and CDR2 sequences are SGHRS and YFSETQ. V lost 3 bases and J lost 3; bases outside the gene matches: 2. The CDR3 is 14 amino acids. CDR3 in DNA: TGCGCCAGCAGCTCTACTAGCGGGGGCTACGAGCAGTACTTC. The encoded protein is CASSSTSGGYEQYF.

This clonotype was recorded at least ten times. The chain carries TRBV10-3 and TRBJ1-6, with TRBD1 as a possible D gene (6 bases). Germline-derived CDR1 and CDR2 are ENHRY and SYGVKD. V was pared by 3 bases and J by 7 bases, with 7 bases between. The CDR3 is 13 amino acids. In DNA form, the CDR3 reads TGTGCCATCAGTGAAAGGGGGAATTCACCCCTCCACTTT. This codes for CAISERGNSPLHF.

This clonotype was counted between two and nine times. The V call is TRBV5-1, the J call TRBJ2-1, with TRBD2 identical over 7 bases. The CDR3 is made up of 16 amino acids. The germline V gene encodes CDR1 SGHRS and CDR2 YFSETQ. The V gene end was trimmed by 0 bases and the J gene end by 0 bases; junction bases not matched to a gene: 3. CDR3 sequence reads: CASSLGLADSYNEQFF. For the CDR3, the DNA is TGCGCCAGCAGCTTGGGTCTAGCGGACTCCTACAATGAGCAGTTCTTC.

This clonotype was seen many times. This chain connects TRBV12-3 or TRBV12-4 to TRBJ2-2; D unresolved. The CDR3 spans 13 residues. The V end lost 3 bases, the J end lost 3 bases, and 5 bases lay between the germline ends. The CDR3 here is CASSFLDTGELFF. The CDR3 nucleotides read TGTGCCAGCAGTTTTTTGGACACCGGGGAGCTGTTTTTT.